This entry features one T cell receptor (beta chain) sequence. Its antigen remains unidentified. These data originate in a study of beta chain features in type 1 diabetes. Expressed TCRB transcripts got sequenced, as all isolated RNA was reverse transcribed. Profiled with immunoSEQ multiplex PCR; TCRdb holds only in-frame clones, not every one. The sample has 620,000 or so clones, around 16% seen once. Study conclusions and caveats: Naive, central memory and Treg TCRB repertoires appeared more alike in patients than in healthy donors.

CD4+ naive, central memory, regulatory and stem cell-like memory cells were sorted via CD45RO/CCR7/CD25/CD127/CD95/CD27. CDR1 is LNHDA, CDR2 SQIVND, per germline (reference sequence). This CDR3 spans 16 amino acids. V was pared by 7 bases and J by 4 bases, with 14 bases of the junction left unmatched. The chain combines TRBV19 with TRBJ1-2; 8 bases are shared with TRBD1. This TCR was recovered from a man aged 18 to 35 in good health. What was sequenced was naive CD4+ T cells from blood. CDR3 in amino acids: CASNFRGLTRPYGYTF. CDR3 DNA sequence: TGTGCCAGTAACTTCAGGGGGCTAACTCGTCCCTATGGCTACACCTTC.